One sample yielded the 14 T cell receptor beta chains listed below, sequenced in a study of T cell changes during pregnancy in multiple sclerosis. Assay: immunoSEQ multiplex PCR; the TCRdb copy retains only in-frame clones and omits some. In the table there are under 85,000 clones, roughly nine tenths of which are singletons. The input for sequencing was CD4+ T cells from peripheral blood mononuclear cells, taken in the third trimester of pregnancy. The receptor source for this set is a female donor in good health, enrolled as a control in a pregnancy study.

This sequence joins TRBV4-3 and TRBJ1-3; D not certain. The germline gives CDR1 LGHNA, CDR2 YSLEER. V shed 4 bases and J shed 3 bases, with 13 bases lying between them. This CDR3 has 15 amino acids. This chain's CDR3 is CASSLNIELGNTIYF. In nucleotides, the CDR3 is TGCGCCAGCAGCCTCAATATAGAGCTTGGAAACACCATATATTTT.

For the CDR3, the DNA is TGTGCCAGCAGCCGCACAGGGGCGCGCAATCAGCCCCAGCATTTT. Protein sequence: CASSRTGARNQPQHF. This chain joins TRBV7-2 and TRBJ1-5; 7 nucleotides line up with TRBD1. Per germline, CDR1 SGHTA and CDR2 FQGNSA. The length of the CDR3 is 15 residues. Losses at the gene ends were 5 bases for V and 2 bases for J; bases not matched to a gene: 6.

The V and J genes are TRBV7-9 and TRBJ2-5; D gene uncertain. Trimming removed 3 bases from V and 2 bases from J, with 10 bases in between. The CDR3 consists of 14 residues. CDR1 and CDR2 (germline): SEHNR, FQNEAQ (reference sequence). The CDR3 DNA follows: TGTGCCAGCAGCTTTGGTTCAGGTCAAGAGACCCAGTACTTC. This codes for CASSFGSGQETQYF.

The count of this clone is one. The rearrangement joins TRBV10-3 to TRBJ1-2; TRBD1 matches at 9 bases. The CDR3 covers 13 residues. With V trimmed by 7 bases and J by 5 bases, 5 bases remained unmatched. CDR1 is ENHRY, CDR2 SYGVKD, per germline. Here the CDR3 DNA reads TGTGCCATCACCGGGACAGGGAGATATGGCTACACCTTC. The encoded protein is CAITGTGRYGYTF.

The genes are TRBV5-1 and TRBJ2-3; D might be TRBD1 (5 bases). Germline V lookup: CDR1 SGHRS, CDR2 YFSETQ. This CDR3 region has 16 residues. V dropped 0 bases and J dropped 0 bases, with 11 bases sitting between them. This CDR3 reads CASSLVLAGSTDTQYF. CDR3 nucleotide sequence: TGCGCCAGCAGCTTGGTGTTAGCAGGGAGCACAGATACGCAGTATTTT.

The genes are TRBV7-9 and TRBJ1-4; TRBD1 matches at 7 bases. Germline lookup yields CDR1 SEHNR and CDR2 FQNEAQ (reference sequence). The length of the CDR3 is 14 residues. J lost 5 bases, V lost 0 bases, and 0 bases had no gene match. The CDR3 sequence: CASSLAGQNEKLFF. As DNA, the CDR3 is TGTGCCAGCAGCTTAGCGGGACAGAATGAAAAACTGTTTTTT.

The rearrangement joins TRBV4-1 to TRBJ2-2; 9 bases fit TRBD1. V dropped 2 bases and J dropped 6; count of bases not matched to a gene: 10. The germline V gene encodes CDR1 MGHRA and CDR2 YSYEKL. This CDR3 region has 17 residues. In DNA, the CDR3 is TGCGCCAGCAGCCAATTCCGGGGGACAGGGACCCCCGGGGAGCTGTTTTTT. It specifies CASSQFRGTGTPGELFF.

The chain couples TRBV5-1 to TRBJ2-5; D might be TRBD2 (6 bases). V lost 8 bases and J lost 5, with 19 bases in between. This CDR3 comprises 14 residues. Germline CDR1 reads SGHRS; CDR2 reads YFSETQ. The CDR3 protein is CASKLGTAGETQYF. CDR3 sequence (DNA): TGCGCCAGTAAGTTAGGGACTGCCGGGGAGACCCAGTACTTC.

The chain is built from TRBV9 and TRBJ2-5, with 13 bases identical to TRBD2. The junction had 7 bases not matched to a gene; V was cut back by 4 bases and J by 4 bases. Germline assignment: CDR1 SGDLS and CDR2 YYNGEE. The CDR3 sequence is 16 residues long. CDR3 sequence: CASSPTSGGALETQYF. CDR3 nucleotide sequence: TGTGCCAGCAGCCCTACTAGCGGGGGGGCCTTAGAGACCCAGTACTTC.

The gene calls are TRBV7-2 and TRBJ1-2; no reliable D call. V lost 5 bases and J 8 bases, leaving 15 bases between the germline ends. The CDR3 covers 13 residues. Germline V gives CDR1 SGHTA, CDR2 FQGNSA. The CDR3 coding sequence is TGTGCCAGCAGCCCCACCAGGACGGGAGGCTACACCTTC. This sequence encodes CASSPTRTGGYTF.

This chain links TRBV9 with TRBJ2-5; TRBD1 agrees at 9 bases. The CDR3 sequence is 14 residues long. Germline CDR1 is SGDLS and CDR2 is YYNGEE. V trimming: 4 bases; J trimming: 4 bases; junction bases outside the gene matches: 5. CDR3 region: CASSPTGGSETQYF. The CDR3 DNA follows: TGTGCCAGCAGCCCGACAGGGGGTTCAGAGACCCAGTACTTC. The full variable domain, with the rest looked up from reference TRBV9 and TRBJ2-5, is DSGVTQTPKHLITATGQRVTLRCSPRSGDLSVYWYQQSLDQGLQFLIQYYNGEERAKGNILERFSAQQFPDLHSELNLSSLELGDSALYFCASSPTGGSETQYFGPGTRLLVL.

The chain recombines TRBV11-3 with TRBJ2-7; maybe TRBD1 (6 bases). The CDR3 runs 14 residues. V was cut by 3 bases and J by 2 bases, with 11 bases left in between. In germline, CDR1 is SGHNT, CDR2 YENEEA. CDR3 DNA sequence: TGTGCCAGCAGCTTCAAAGGGGGACCCTACGAGCAGTACTTC. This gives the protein CASSFKGGPYEQYF.

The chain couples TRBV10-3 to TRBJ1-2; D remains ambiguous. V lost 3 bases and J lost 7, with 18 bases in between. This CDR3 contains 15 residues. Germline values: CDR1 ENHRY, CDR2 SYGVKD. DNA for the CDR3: TGTGCCATCAGTGACCCAGTAGCCCCTTATGGTGGCTACACCTTC. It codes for CAISDPVAPYGGYTF.

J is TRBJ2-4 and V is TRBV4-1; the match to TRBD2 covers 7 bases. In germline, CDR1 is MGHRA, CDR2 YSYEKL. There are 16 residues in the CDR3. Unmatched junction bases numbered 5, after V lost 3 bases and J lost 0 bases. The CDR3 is CASSHRAGLAKNIQYF. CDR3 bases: TGCGCCAGCAGCCACCGAGCGGGGCTAGCCAAAAACATTCAGTACTTC.